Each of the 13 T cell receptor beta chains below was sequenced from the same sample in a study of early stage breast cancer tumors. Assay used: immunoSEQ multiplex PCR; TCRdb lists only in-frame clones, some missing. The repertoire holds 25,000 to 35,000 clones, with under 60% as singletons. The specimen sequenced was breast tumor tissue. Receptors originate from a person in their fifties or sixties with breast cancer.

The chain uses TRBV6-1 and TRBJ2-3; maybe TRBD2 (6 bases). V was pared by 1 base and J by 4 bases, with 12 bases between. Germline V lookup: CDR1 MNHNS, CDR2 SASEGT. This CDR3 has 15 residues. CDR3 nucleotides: TGTGCCAGCAGTGAAGTAACCGGGACTTCAGATACGCAGTATTTT. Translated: CASSEVTGTSDTQYF.

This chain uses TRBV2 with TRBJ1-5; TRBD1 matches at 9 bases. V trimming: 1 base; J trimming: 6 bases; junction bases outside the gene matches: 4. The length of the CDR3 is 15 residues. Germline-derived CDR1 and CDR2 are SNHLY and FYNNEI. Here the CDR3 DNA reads TGTGCCAGCAGTGAAGACAGGGGGCAGGGTCAGCCCCAGCATTTT. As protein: CASSEDRGQGQPQHF.

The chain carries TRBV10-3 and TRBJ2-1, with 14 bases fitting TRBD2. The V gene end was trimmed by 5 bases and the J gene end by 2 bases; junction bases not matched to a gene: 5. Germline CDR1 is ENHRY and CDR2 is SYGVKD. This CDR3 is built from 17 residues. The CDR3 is CAISLTSGRGTYNEQFF. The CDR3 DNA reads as TGTGCCATCAGTCTGACTAGCGGGAGGGGTACCTACAATGAGCAGTTCTTC.

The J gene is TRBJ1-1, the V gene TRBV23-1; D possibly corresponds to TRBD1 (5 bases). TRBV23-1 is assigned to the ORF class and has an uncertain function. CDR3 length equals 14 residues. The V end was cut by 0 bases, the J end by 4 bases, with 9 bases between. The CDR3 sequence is CASSQSWGITEAFF. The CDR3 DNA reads TGCGCCAGCAGTCAATCGTGGGGGATCACTGAAGCTTTCTTT.

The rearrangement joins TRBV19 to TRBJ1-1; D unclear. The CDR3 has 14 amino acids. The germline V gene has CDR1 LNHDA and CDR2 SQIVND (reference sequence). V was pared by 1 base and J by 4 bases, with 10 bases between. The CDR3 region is CASSIVGRPTEAFF. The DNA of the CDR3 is TGTGCCAGTAGTATAGTAGGCCGGCCCACTGAAGCTTTCTTT.

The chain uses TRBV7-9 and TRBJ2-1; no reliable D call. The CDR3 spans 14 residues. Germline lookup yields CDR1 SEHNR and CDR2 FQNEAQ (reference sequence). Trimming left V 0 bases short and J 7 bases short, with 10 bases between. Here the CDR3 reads CASSLATVGNEQFF. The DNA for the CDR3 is TGTGCCAGCAGCTTAGCGACGGTGGGTAATGAGCAGTTCTTC.

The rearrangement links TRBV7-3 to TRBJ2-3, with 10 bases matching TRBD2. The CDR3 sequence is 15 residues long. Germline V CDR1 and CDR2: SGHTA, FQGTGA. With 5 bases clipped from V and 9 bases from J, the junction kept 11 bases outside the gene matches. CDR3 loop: CASSPSSGGTRTQYF. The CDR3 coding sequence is TGTGCCAGCAGCCCTTCTAGCGGGGGAACCCGAACGCAGTATTTT.

The CDR3 sequence is CASSLAGEFNEQFF. CDR3 bases: TGTGCCAGCAGCTTAGCGGGAGAGTTCAATGAGCAGTTCTTC. The V and J genes are TRBV11-2 and TRBJ2-1, with a weak D call TRBD2 (6 bases). This CDR3 contains 14 residues. Trimming stripped 1 base from V and 6 bases from J, with 10 bases between. CDR1 and CDR2 from the germline V gene are SGHAT and FQNNGV.

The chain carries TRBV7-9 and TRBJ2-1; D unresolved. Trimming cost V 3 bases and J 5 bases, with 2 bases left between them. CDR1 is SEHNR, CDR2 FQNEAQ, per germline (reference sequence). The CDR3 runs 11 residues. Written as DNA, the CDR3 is TGTGCCAGCAGCTTGGACAATGAGCAGTTCTTC. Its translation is CASSLDNEQFF.

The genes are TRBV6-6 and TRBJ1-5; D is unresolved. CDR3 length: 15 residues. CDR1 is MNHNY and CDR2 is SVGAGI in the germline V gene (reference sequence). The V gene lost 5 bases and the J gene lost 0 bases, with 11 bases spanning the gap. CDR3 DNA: TGTGCCAGCAGTCTGGGCCAATATAGCAATCAGCCCCAGCATTTT. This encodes CASSLGQYSNQPQHF.

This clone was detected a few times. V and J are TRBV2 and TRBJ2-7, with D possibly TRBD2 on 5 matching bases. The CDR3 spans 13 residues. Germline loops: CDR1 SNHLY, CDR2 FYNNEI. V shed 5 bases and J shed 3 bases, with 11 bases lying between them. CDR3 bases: TGTGCCAGCAGTTCTGGGAGACTCTACGAGCAGTACTTC. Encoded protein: CASSSGRLYEQYF.

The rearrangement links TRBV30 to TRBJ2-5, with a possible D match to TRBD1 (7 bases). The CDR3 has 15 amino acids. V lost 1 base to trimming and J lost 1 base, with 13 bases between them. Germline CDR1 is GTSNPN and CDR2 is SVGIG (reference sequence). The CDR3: CAWSEGGQFQETQYF. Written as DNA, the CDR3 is TGTGCCTGGAGTGAGGGGGGACAGTTCCAAGAGACCCAGTACTTC. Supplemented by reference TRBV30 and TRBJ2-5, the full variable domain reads SQTIHQWPATLVQPVGSPLSLECTVEGTSNPNLYWYRQAAGRGLQLLFYSVGIGQISSEVPQNLSASRPQDRQFILSSKKLLLSDSGFYLCAWSEGGQFQETQYFGPGTRLLVL.

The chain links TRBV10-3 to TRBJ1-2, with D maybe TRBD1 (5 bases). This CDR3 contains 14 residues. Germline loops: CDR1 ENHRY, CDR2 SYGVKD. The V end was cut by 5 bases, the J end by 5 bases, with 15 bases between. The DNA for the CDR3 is TGTGCCATCAGTTGGGGCGGAGGGGAATATGGCTACACCTTC. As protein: CAISWGGGEYGYTF.